One T cell receptor beta chain is described in this entry. The target of this receptor is not known. No base quality values were provided; no much bigger clone lies one nucleotide off. The data derive from a study of blood T cells in healthy people across ages (dated by TCRdb to about 2015). Turning to the overall study: In model experiments, template switching captured about one uniquely barcoded TCR beta cDNA molecule for every two T cells. Age-related changes in TCR beta repertoire diversity were measured in the study by deep sequencing normalized with unique cDNA molecular identifiers. The donors were divided into four age groups: young (average about 15 years), middle-aged (around 41), aged (around 67) and long-lived (about 79). To avoid experimental bias, donors of different ages were distributed randomly across sequencing lanes. Two additional independent replicas of 1 million unique cDNA reads from the same blood draw were analyzed for two donors (one aged 18 to 30 and one aged 80 or older). Study-level results and caveats: Conclusive comparison of naive and antigen-experienced compartments was prevented by the profiling of bulk unsorted PBMCs. The CMV infection status of donors was not known, potentially confounding age-related changes in expanded clonotypes. Estimates of total diversity from one million sequenced T cells were regarded as lower bounds and underestimates. As age increased, observed TCR beta diversity per million T cells dropped in a roughly linear way, and a significant reduction was already evident by age 40. Compared with the aged group, the long-lived group had more naive CD4+ T cells, fewer expanded clones and increased TCR diversity, a pattern suggesting age selection. Observed TCR beta diversity correlated strongly with the percentage of naive T cells measured by flow cytometry.

The donors were under 40 Caucasian individuals from Russia, aged roughly 6 to 90 years, who were systemically healthy. Each donor gave ten milliliters of peripheral blood, drawn into EDTA-treated Vacutainer tubes. Ficoll-Paque density-gradient centrifugation was used to isolate PBMCs, with at least 7 million per sample. Trizol reagent was used to extract total RNA from the PBMCs, yielding at least 5 micrograms per sample. Naive CD45RAhigh/CD27high T cell percentages were measured by flow cytometry on a PBMC aliquot from every donor. Sequences SGHVS (CDR1) and FNYEAQ (CDR2) are obtained from the germline V gene. The V end gives up 5 bases and the J end 10 bases, leaving 13 bases in the junction not matched to a gene. Its CDR3 holds 15 amino acids, cysteine through phenylalanine. Only CDR3 DNA is held: 45 bases, read in frame from base 1. The library was generated by 5' RACE. The reads were generated on an Illumina HiSeq 2500. A second PCR of about 7 to 12 cycles was run with a J-beta primer mix and a sample-barcoded 5' primer. A template-switch 5' adaptor carrying 12 random nucleotides introduced a unique molecular identifier onto each TCR beta cDNA molecule. At least 3 million CDR3-containing paired-end reads were obtained from each sample. The Mint cDNA synthesis kit, primed by a TRBC-specific oligonucleotide, was used to synthesize first-strand cDNA from all RNA. Following uracil-DNA glycosylase treatment, a first 18-cycle PCR with universal primers M1SS and BC2_uni_R was performed on all cDNA. As for the authors' bioinformatics: Normalization of each sample was performed by random selection of 1 million high-quality reads, each carrying a distinct molecular identifier. Reads sharing molecular identifiers were discarded rather than binned into consensus sequences. CDR3 identification, clonotype clustering and error correction used MiTCR with a Q25 quality threshold and the strictest error-elimination algorithm. A nonparametric unseen species model with Euler transformation was used to estimate a lower bound on total TCR beta diversity. TCRdb redid the processing of the public reads, applying fastp at Q25 and MiXCR, and retained in-frame beta chains. One record per CDR3 amino acid sequence lists the most common genes and DNA. The V and J calls here are based on TCRdb, not the publication. This sample holds approximately 800,000 distinct CDR3 sequences; about 62% were observed only once. Approximately 21% of the sample goes to the ten largest clones.

The sequence came from a man younger than 40 in good health. The chain is made from TRBV7-6 and TRBJ2-1, with 8 bases matching TRBD2. The sequenced material came from blood. The CDR3: CASSPHSGRPYEQFF. The DNA is as follows: TGTGCCAGCAGCCCGCACAGCGGGAGACCCTACGAGCAGTTCTTC.